This T cell receptor (beta chain) stems from a study of T cell responses to AZD1222 COVID-19 vaccine. As concerns this clone: Its antigen is still unknown.

The CDR3 spans 15 residues. Germline assignment: CDR1 SGHTA and CDR2 FQGNSA. Between the trimmed V and J ends, which lost 1 base and 2 bases, there was a span of 6 bases. Study-wide points: There were vaccine-associated CD4 TCRs across spike, dominant at 160-218 and 743-854. Following two doses of AZD1222, Spike-specific TCR breadth and depth rose.

Sequencing was performed with immunoSEQ multiplex PCR; in TCRdb, only in-frame clones are kept and a portion is missing. The sample carries over 100,000 clones, roughly 90% recorded once. The receptor was derived from an adult in good health. This material consisted of peripheral blood, taken on day 0 of AZD1222 vaccination. The rearrangement links TRBV7-2 to TRBJ2-6; no definite D call. For the CDR3, the DNA is TGTGCCAGCAGCTTAGGGGCCGCTGGGGCCAACGTCCTGACTTTC. Translating gives CASSLGAAGANVLTF.